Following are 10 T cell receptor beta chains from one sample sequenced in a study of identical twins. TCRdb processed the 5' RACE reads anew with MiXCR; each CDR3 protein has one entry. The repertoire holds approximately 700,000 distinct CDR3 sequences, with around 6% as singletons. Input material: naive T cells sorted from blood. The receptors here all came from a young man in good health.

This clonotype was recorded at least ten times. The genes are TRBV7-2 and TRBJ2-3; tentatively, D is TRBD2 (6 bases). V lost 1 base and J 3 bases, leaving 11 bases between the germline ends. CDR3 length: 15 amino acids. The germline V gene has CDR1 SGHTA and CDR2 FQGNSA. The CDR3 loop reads CASSLEAGPTDTQYF. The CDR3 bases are TGTGCCAGCAGCTTAGAGGCGGGGCCGACAGATACGCAGTATTTT. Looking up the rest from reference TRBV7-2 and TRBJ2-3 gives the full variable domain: GAGVSQSPSNKVTEKGKDVELRCDPISGHTALYWYRQSLGQGLEFLIYFQGNSAPDKSGLPSDRFSAERTGGSVSTLTIQRTQQEDSAVYLCASSLEAGPTDTQYFGPGTRLTVL.

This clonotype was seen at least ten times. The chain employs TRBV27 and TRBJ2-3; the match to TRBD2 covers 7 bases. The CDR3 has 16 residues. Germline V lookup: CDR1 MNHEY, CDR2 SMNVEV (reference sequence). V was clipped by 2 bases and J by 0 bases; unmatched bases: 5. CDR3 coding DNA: TGTGCCAGCAGTTTAGGCTGGGGAGGGAGCACAGATACGCAGTATTTT. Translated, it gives CASSLGWGGSTDTQYF.

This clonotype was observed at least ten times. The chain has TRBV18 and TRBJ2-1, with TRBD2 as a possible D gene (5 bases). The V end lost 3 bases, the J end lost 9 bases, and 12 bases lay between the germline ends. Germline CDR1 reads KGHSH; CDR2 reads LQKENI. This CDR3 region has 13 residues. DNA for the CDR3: TGTGCCAGCTCACCCTCTAGCTCTCCTGAGCAGTTCTTC. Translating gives CASSPSSSPEQFF.

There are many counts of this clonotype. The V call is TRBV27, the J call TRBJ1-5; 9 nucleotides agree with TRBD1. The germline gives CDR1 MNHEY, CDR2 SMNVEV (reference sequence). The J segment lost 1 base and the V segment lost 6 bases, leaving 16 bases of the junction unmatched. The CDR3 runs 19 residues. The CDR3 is CASRHSGTGLRGSNQPQHF. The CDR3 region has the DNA TGTGCCAGCAGACACTCCGGGACAGGGCTTCGGGGGAGCAATCAGCCCCAGCATTTT.

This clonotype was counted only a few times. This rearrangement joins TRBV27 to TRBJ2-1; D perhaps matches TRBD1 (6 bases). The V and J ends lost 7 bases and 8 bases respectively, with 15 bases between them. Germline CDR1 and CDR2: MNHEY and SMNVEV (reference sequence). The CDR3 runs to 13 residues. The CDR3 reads CASNRVFQDEQFF. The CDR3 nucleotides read TGTGCCAGCAACAGGGTCTTCCAGGATGAGCAGTTCTTC.

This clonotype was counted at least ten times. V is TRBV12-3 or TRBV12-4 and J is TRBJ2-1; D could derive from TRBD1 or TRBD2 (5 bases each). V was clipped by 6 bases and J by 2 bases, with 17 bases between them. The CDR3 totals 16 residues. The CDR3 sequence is CASSRRDPRPYNEQFF. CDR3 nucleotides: TGTGCCAGCAGCCGCCGGGACCCAAGGCCCTACAATGAGCAGTTCTTC.

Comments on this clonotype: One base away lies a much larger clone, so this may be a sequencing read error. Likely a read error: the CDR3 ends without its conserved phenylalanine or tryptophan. CDR3 sequence reads: CASSHEYEQYI. The CDR3, as DNA: TGTGCCAGCAGCCACGAATACGAGCAGTACATC. This chain joins TRBV11-1 and TRBJ2-7; no firm D call. This CDR3 region has 11 residues. V shed 5 bases and J shed 4 bases, with 6 bases lying between them. The V gene's germline CDR1 is SGHAT and CDR2 FQDESV (reference sequence).

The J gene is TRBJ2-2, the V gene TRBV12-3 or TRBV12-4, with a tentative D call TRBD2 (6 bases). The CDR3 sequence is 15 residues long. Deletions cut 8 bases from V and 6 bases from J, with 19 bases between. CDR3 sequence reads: CASPPAGSGSGELFF. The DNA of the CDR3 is TGTGCCAGCCCTCCCGCGGGGTCCGGGTCCGGGGAGCTGTTTTTT.

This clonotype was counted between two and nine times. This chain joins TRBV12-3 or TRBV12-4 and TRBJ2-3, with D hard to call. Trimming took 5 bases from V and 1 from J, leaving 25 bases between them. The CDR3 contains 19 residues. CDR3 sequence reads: CASSPPLFELSWGTDTQYF. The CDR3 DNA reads TGTGCCAGCAGTCCGCCCCTCTTCGAGTTGTCGTGGGGCACAGATACGCAGTATTTT.

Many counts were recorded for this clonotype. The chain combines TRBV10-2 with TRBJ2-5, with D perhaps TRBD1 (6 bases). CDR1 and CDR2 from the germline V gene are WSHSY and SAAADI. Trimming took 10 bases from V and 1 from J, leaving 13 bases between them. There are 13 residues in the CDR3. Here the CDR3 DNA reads TGCGCCACAAACCGGGACACCCAAGAGACCCAGTACTTC. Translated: CATNRDTQETQYF.